These 22 T cell receptor beta chains were sequenced from one sample in a study of CXCR3-negative and CXCR3-positive naive CD8 T cells. The authors made the TRB cDNA libraries by 5' RACE using UMI labels. TCRdb reworked the 5' RACE reads into one entry per CDR3 protein, no DNA. The table for this sample gives 45,000 to 65,000 distinct CDR3 sequences. The source material was memory CD8+ T cells from blood. The receptors come from a human donor in good health. Some clones in this sample may be carry-over from other donors' samples.

This chain uses TRBV6-2 or TRBV6-3 with TRBJ2-7; TCRdb outputs TRBD2, but without DNA this stays unchecked. There are 14 residues in the CDR3. Germline V lookup: CDR1 MNHEY, CDR2 SVGEGT. CDR3 protein: CASSISSGAYEQYF.

The rearrangement joins TRBV7-3 to TRBJ2-1; checking the TCRdb D call of TRBD2 is not possible without DNA. Germline V CDR1 and CDR2: SGHTA, FQGTGA. The CDR3 runs 18 residues. CDR3 in amino acids: CASSLASPGLAGINEQFF.

The chain couples TRBV7-3 to TRBJ2-7; the TRBD1 assignment by TCRdb is unverifiable without DNA. The CDR3 sequence is 14 residues long. Germline CDR1 and CDR2: SGHTA and FQGTGA. CDR3 sequence reads: CASSIHQGADEQYF.

V and J are TRBV25-1 and TRBJ2-2. The germline gives CDR1 MGHDK, CDR2 SYGVNS. There are 15 residues in the CDR3. CDR3 in amino acids: CASSELVVDTGELFF.

The chain couples TRBV28 to TRBJ2-7; TCRdb indicates TRBD1, and absent DNA this call remains unverified. The CDR3 consists of 13 residues. The germline V gene encodes CDR1 MDHEN and CDR2 SYDVKM. The CDR3 protein is CASKQQGPYEQYF. The full variable domain, completed using reference TRBV28 and TRBJ2-7, is DVKVTQSSRYLVKRTGEKVFLECVQDMDHENMFWYRQDPGLGLRLIYFSYDVKMKEKGDIPEGYSVSREKKERFSLILESASTNQTSMYLCASKQQGPYEQYFGPGTRLTVT.

This rearrangement joins TRBV4-2 to TRBJ2-3; TCRdb designates TRBD2, a call that cannot be tested without DNA. CDR1 is LGHNA, CDR2 YNFKEQ, per germline. This CDR3 spans 14 amino acids. The CDR3: CASSHGTSLSSQYF.

J is TRBJ2-1 and V is TRBV10-1; as DNA is missing, the TRBD1 call by TCRdb cannot be tested. CDR3 size: 13 residues. Germline values: CDR1 WNHNN, CDR2 SYGVQD (reference sequence). The CDR3 reads CASSDASGDEQFF.

Here the CDR3 reads CASSYRGFYEQFF. V usage is TRBV5-6 and J usage is TRBJ2-1; checking the TCRdb D call of TRBD2 is not possible without DNA. This CDR3 contains 13 residues. Germline-derived CDR1 and CDR2 are SGHDT and YYEEEE.

This chain links TRBV5-4 with TRBJ1-1; TCRdb designates TRBD1, a call that cannot be tested without DNA. CDR1 and CDR2 from the germline V gene are SGHNT and YYREEE (reference sequence). This CDR3 contains 16 residues. The CDR3 protein is CASSLGDRSLDTEAFF.

The rearrangement joins TRBV29-1 to TRBJ2-7. There are 13 residues in the CDR3. Germline CDR1 reads SQVTM; CDR2 reads ANQGSEA. The CDR3 protein is CSVVPGSSYEQYF.

V gene TRBV12-3 or TRBV12-4 combines with J gene TRBJ2-2. This CDR3 contains 14 residues. CDR3 loop: CASEEGRNTGELFF.

The chain combines TRBV20-1 with TRBJ1-4. This CDR3 spans 16 amino acids. Germline V gene lookup returns CDR1 DFQATT and CDR2 SNEGSKA (reference sequence). CDR3 in amino acids: CSARDRYRRTNEKLFF.

The rearrangement uses TRBV24-1 and TRBJ2-3; the TRBD1 assignment by TCRdb is unverifiable without DNA. Per the germline V gene, CDR1 is KGHDR and CDR2 is SFDVKD. The CDR3 runs to 19 residues. CDR3 sequence: CATSVGPAGAGDLTDTQYF.

The chain uses TRBV29-1 and TRBJ2-1; TCRdb picks TRBD1, but there is no DNA to check that call. Germline-derived CDR1 and CDR2 are SQVTM and ANQGSEA. The CDR3 is 12 amino acids. CDR3 sequence reads: CSTDRRYNEQFF.

J is TRBJ2-1 and V is TRBV29-1; the TCRdb D gene call, TRBD1, has no DNA to confirm it. Germline V CDR1 and CDR2: SQVTM, ANQGSEA. This CDR3 is 15 amino acids long. CDR3 in amino acids: CSVMGGLHSYNEQFF.

The chain is built from TRBV27 and TRBJ2-1; lacking DNA, the TRBD1 call made by TCRdb goes unchecked. Per the germline V gene, CDR1 is MNHEY and CDR2 is SMNVEV (reference sequence). CDR3 length equals 14 residues. This chain's CDR3 is CASSPGGYPNEQFF.

J is TRBJ2-7 and V is TRBV7-3; TCRdb selects TRBD1, and the lack of DNA leaves this call unchecked. This CDR3 is 15 amino acids long. CDR1 and CDR2 from the germline V gene are SGHTA and FQGTGA. CDR3 sequence: CASSLTPGGGYEQYF.

The chain employs TRBV20-1 and TRBJ1-5; TCRdb outputs TRBD1, but without DNA this stays unchecked. This CDR3 region has 19 residues. CDR1 and CDR2 from the germline V gene are DFQATT and SNEGSKA (reference sequence). The CDR3 loop is CSANGYPTRTEYSNQPQHF.

The rearrangement links TRBV4-3 to TRBJ2-6; TCRdb's assignment of TRBD1 cannot be checked, as there is no DNA. The CDR3 runs to 17 residues. CDR1 LGHNA and CDR2 YSLEER come from the germline V gene. The CDR3 here is CASSQDSVGDGANVLTF.

This sequence joins TRBV7-9 and TRBJ2-1; the D call of TRBD2 rests on TCRdb alone, since no DNA is present to check it. The germline V gene encodes CDR1 SEHNR and CDR2 FQNEAQ (reference sequence). The CDR3 contains 13 residues. The CDR3 spells CASSLLEGNEQFF.

This sequence joins TRBV11-1 and TRBJ2-7; TCRdb's D call, TRBD1, is unchecked because there is no DNA. Germline CDR1 and CDR2: SGHAT and FQDESV (reference sequence). The CDR3 has 16 amino acids. CDR3 in amino acids: CASSPGVGQGWAEQYF. The entire variable domain, with the rest obtained from reference TRBV11-1 and TRBJ2-7, is as follows: EAEVAQSPRYKITEKSQAVAFWCDPISGHATLYWYRQILGQGPELLVQFQDESVVDDSQLPKDRFSAERLKGVDSTLKIQPAELGDSAMYLCASSPGVGQGWAEQYFGPGTRLTVT.

This CDR3 is CSVEWHDSTDTQYF. J is TRBJ2-3 and V is TRBV29-1. CDR3 length equals 14 residues. Germline V CDR1 and CDR2: SQVTM, ANQGSEA.